A selection of T cell receptor beta chains follows, all from one sample in a study of technical replicates of blood from several donors. Some clones are missing from TCRdb's copy, which holds only in-frame ones; the method was immunoSEQ multiplex PCR. This sample has approximately 79,000 clones, with more than 85% found just once. The specimen sequenced was T cells isolated from PBMCs. The source of these receptors is a human donor in good health. CDR3s include the opening cysteine and the closing phenylalanine or tryptophan. The D gene is left open where the match is weak. Clone size is shown for a subset of rows, as once, few, many or a class of expanded clone.

CDR3aa,CDR3nt,d_gene,j_gene,v_gene,abundance
CASSPRAGTANYEQYF,TGTGCCAGCAGCCCTAGGGCCGGGACAGCAAACTACGAGCAGTACTTC,TRBD1,TRBJ2-7,TRBV7-3,NA
CASSEAWSGRAYYNEQFF,TGTGCCAGCAGTGAAGCATGGAGCGGGAGGGCGTACTACAATGAGCAGTTCTTC,TRBD2,TRBJ2-1,TRBV6-1,NA
CASSLDGANYGYTF,TGTGCCAGCAGCTTAGACGGAGCTAACTATGGCTACACCTTC,NA,TRBJ1-2,TRBV13,once
CAIPSPGQFF,TGTGCCATCCCGTCCCCGGGGCAGTTCTTC,NA,TRBJ2-1,TRBV7-9,NA
CASSISGRTYEQYF,TGTGCCAGCAGCATTAGCGGGAGGACTTACGAGCAGTACTTC,TRBD2,TRBJ2-7,TRBV7-9,NA
CAISVGGGQPQHF,TGTGCCATCAGCGTAGGGGGGGGGCAGCCCCAGCATTTT,NA,TRBJ1-5,TRBV10-3,NA
CASSSDRAGNTIYF,TGCGCCAGCAGCTCAGACAGGGCTGGAAACACCATATATTTT,TRBD1,TRBJ1-3,TRBV5-1,NA
CASRPGGSTDTQYF,TGTGCCAGCCGACCCGGGGGTAGCACAGATACGCAGTATTTT,NA,TRBJ2-3,TRBV6-5,NA
CASSLSGPSTDTQYF,TGTGCCAGCAGCCTTAGCGGGCCTAGCACAGATACGCAGTATTTT,TRBD2,TRBJ2-3,TRBV9,NA
CASSIGQPDTQYF,TGTGCCAGTAGTATAGGACAGCCAGATACGCAGTATTTT,NA,TRBJ2-3,TRBV19,NA